This T cell receptor (beta chain) was recovered during a study of T cells in Graves' hyperthyroidism and ophthalmopathy. TCR beta CDR3 regions were amplified from RNA transcripts. HTBI primers were employed in a first-round RT-PCR of the TCR CDR3. TCRdb passed the multiplex PCR reads through MiXCR, listing each CDR3 protein once. The sample has 360,000 or so distinct CDR3 sequences, 15% to 20% seen once. CDR3 length equals 17 residues. CDR1 is SGHTA, CDR2 FQGTGA, per germline. Between the trimmed V and J ends, which lost 1 base and 7 bases, there was a span of 23 bases. Source material: blood. The rearrangement links TRBV7-3 to TRBJ2-7; the D is unclear. The sequence was collected from a middle-aged woman with Graves' ophthalmopathy. Here the CDR3 reads CASSLRLPPLIRVEQYF. The CDR3 DNA follows: TGTGCCAGCAGCTTAAGGCTACCCCCGCTTATCCGGGTGGAGCAGTACTTC. Filled out from reference TRBV7-3 and TRBJ2-7, the complete variable domain reads GAGVSQTPSNKVTEKGKYVELRCDPISGHTALYWYRQSLGQGPEFLIYFQGTGAADDSGLPNDRFFAVRPEGSVSTLKIQRTERGDSAVYLCASSLRLPPLIRVEQYFGPGTRLTVT.